The present T cell receptor (beta chain) was sequenced within a study of T cell repertoires in cytomegalovirus infection. Looking at the study overall: Signatures in public TCR beta sequences pointed to both CMV infection and matching HLA type. Study conclusions and caveats: Clonotype analysis showed dominance of the ex vivo response by HLA-C-restricted CMV-specific TCR beta clonotypes. Frequencies of public TCR beta families were cumulated, and this identified carriers of CMV plus the relevant HLA.

This clonotype occurred many times. What it binds is unknown. TCRdb re-called the reads through MiXCR, storing one row per CDR3 protein. The sample lists tens of thousands of distinct CDR3 sequences; just under 4% were seen once. This CDR3 is built from 14 residues. V lost 6 bases and J lost 7, with 13 bases in between. Germline V gives CDR1 SGHVS, CDR2 FQNEAQ. The chain links TRBV7-8 to TRBJ1-6, with a tentative D call TRBD1 (6 bases). The sequence was obtained from a human donor in good health (CMV status not recorded). Some clones in this sample may be carry-over from other donors' samples. The sequenced sample was PBMCs. CDR3 nucleotides: TGTGCCAGCAGGGCGGGACATCCGAATTCACCCCTCCACTTT. The encoded protein is CASRAGHPNSPLHF.